The rows below give T cell receptor beta chains drawn from one sample of a study of brain T cells in children with intractable seizures. Libraries were prepared by immunoSEQ multiplex PCR; TCRdb keeps only in-frame clonotypes and omits some of them. The data show around 41,000 clones, 80% to 95% seen once. The sample was peripheral blood, taken at surgery. The source of these receptors is a girl aged 2-9 years with tuberous sclerosis and intractable seizures. CDR3s include the opening cysteine and the closing phenylalanine or tryptophan. A D gene is named only where the DNA matches it firmly. Size is omitted from some rows. Given values are once, few, many or a class for expanded clones.

v_call: TRBV10-1; d_call: TRBD1; clone_size: NA; j_call: TRBJ2-3; cdr3_nt: TGCGCCAGCACCAAAGGACAGGGTGGAACAGATACGCAGTATTTT; cdr3_aa: CASTKGQGGTDTQYF
v_call: TRBV6-5; d_call: NA; clone_size: NA; j_call: TRBJ1-6; cdr3_nt: TGTGCCAGCACAAAAAATAGCGGGGGGACACCCCTCCACTTT; cdr3_aa: CASTKNSGGTPLHF
v_call: TRBV10-1; d_call: NA; clone_size: once; j_call: TRBJ2-3; cdr3_nt: TGCGCCAGCAGTGAGGAGGCTAGCCGGGGGTATCCCTCAGATACGCAGTATTTT; cdr3_aa: CASSEEASRGYPSDTQYF
v_call: TRBV6-1; d_call: NA; clone_size: NA; j_call: TRBJ2-5; cdr3_nt: TGTGCCAGCAGTGAGGGATTGGGGGGGCCGAGGGAGACCCAGTACTTC; cdr3_aa: CASSEGLGGPRETQYF
v_call: TRBV7-3; d_call: TRBD2; clone_size: NA; j_call: TRBJ2-3; cdr3_nt: TGTGCCAGCAGCCCATCCCGCCGACTAGCGGGGGCCACAGATACGCAGTATTTT; cdr3_aa: CASSPSRRLAGATDTQYF
v_call: TRBV24-1; d_call: TRBD2; clone_size: NA; j_call: TRBJ2-1; cdr3_nt: TGTGCCACCAGTGAAAAGACTAGCTTCAATGAGCAGTTCTTC; cdr3_aa: CATSEKTSFNEQFF
v_call: TRBV18; d_call: NA; clone_size: NA; j_call: TRBJ2-3; cdr3_nt: TGTGCCAGCTCACCGACACCCAGCACAGATACGCAGTATTTT; cdr3_aa: CASSPTPSTDTQYF
v_call: TRBV4-1; d_call: NA; clone_size: NA; j_call: TRBJ1-2; cdr3_nt: TGCGCCAGCAGCCAAGATTGGAAGGTAGTGTATGGCTACACCTTC; cdr3_aa: CASSQDWKVVYGYTF
v_call: TRBV6-5; d_call: NA; clone_size: NA; j_call: TRBJ2-5; cdr3_nt: TGTGCCAGCAGTTACGGGCTAGTAGGGCAAGAGACCCAGTACTTC; cdr3_aa: CASSYGLVGQETQYF
v_call: TRBV10-1; d_call: NA; clone_size: NA; j_call: TRBJ1-2; cdr3_nt: TGCGCCAGCAGTGAGGCATTCTTTTTGCGGGTATCGACCCCTCCTAACTATGGCTACACCTTC; cdr3_aa: CASSEAFFLRVSTPPNYGYTF
v_call: TRBV6-1; d_call: NA; clone_size: NA; j_call: TRBJ1-1; cdr3_nt: TGTGCCAGCAGTGACGCAGGGCCGCTGGAAGCTTTCTTT; cdr3_aa: CASSDAGPLEAFF
v_call: TRBV7-3; d_call: NA; clone_size: NA; j_call: TRBJ2-6; cdr3_nt: TGTGCCAGCAGCCCTAGATCAGGGGTTGGGGCCAACGTCCTGACTTTC; cdr3_aa: CASSPRSGVGANVLTF
v_call: TRBV27; d_call: TRBD2; clone_size: NA; j_call: TRBJ2-7; cdr3_nt: TGTGCCAGCAGTACACGGGGGGATAGCTGGTACGAGCAGTACTTC; cdr3_aa: CASSTRGDSWYEQYF
v_call: TRBV4-2; d_call: TRBD1; clone_size: few; j_call: TRBJ1-2; cdr3_nt: TGTGCCAGCAGCCAAGTTACGGGACAGGGGGCGCCTGGCTACACCTTC; cdr3_aa: CASSQVTGQGAPGYTF
v_call: TRBV6-5; d_call: NA; clone_size: NA; j_call: TRBJ1-2; cdr3_nt: TGTGCCAGCAGATCCGGGACCGACTATGGCTACACCTTC; cdr3_aa: CASRSGTDYGYTF
v_call: TRBV5-1; d_call: NA; clone_size: NA; j_call: TRBJ1-6; cdr3_nt: TGCGCCAGCAGCCTATCCGGGTCACCCCTCCACTTT; cdr3_aa: CASSLSGSPLHF
v_call: TRBV5-1; d_call: TRBD1; clone_size: NA; j_call: TRBJ2-5; cdr3_nt: TGCGCCAGCAGCCCGGACAGGGGGAGGGAGGAGACCCAGTACTTC; cdr3_aa: CASSPDRGREETQYF
v_call: TRBV27; d_call: TRBD1; clone_size: NA; j_call: TRBJ2-7; cdr3_nt: TGTGCCAGCAGGGACCCGGGACAGTACCACGAGCAGTACTTC; cdr3_aa: CASRDPGQYHEQYF
v_call: TRBV24-1; d_call: NA; clone_size: NA; j_call: TRBJ1-2; cdr3_nt: TGTGCCACCAGTGATTACTCAGGCTATGGCTACACCTTC; cdr3_aa: CATSDYSGYGYTF
v_call: TRBV5-4; d_call: TRBD2; clone_size: NA; j_call: TRBJ2-3; cdr3_nt: TGTGCCAGCAGCTTGGCCCTCCTGGGAGCGGGGGGGCCAGGAGATACGCAGTATTTT; cdr3_aa: CASSLALLGAGGPGDTQYF
v_call: TRBV5-5; d_call: NA; clone_size: NA; j_call: TRBJ2-7; cdr3_nt: TGTGCCAGCAGCATAGCAGGGAACGAGCAGTACTTC; cdr3_aa: CASSIAGNEQYF
v_call: TRBV12-3/TRBV12-4; d_call: NA; clone_size: NA; j_call: TRBJ2-2; cdr3_nt: TGTGCCAGCAGTTTAAGGGGCACCGGGGAGCTGTTTTTT; cdr3_aa: CASSLRGTGELFF
v_call: TRBV28; d_call: NA; clone_size: NA; j_call: TRBJ1-5; cdr3_nt: TGTGCCAGCAAATCTACCCTCAGGGAGCCCCAGCATTTT; cdr3_aa: CASKSTLREPQHF
v_call: TRBV27; d_call: TRBD1; clone_size: NA; j_call: TRBJ2-2; cdr3_nt: TGTGCCAGCAGTTTATACAGGGGAGCCGGGGAGCTGTTTTTT; cdr3_aa: CASSLYRGAGELFF
v_call: TRBV5-5; d_call: TRBD1; clone_size: few; j_call: TRBJ1-2; cdr3_nt: TGTGCCAGCAGCTCCCCCACAGGGGGAAATGGCTACACCTTC; cdr3_aa: CASSSPTGGNGYTF
v_call: TRBV4-2; d_call: NA; clone_size: NA; j_call: TRBJ2-5; cdr3_nt: TGTGCCAGCAGCCAAGATTCAGGGGCCGAAGAGACCCAGTACTTC; cdr3_aa: CASSQDSGAEETQYF
v_call: TRBV12-5; d_call: TRBD1; clone_size: NA; j_call: TRBJ1-1; cdr3_nt: TGTGCTAGTGGTTCATTCCCCACAGGGGCAGGCACTGAAGCTTTCTTT; cdr3_aa: CASGSFPTGAGTEAFF
v_call: TRBV20-1; d_call: NA; clone_size: NA; j_call: TRBJ1-1; cdr3_nt: TGCAGTGCTAGTGGGTTCGGCAGTGAAGCTTTCTTT; cdr3_aa: CSASGFGSEAFF
v_call: TRBV7-9; d_call: TRBD1; clone_size: NA; j_call: TRBJ1-1; cdr3_nt: TGTGCCAGCAGCCCAAGTCGCGGACAGGGGGTAGTTGAAGCTTTCTTT; cdr3_aa: CASSPSRGQGVVEAFF
v_call: TRBV6-5; d_call: NA; clone_size: NA; j_call: TRBJ2-1; cdr3_nt: TGTGCCAGCAGTTACCCCGGACAGATCTCCTACAATGAGCAGTTCTTC; cdr3_aa: CASSYPGQISYNEQFF
v_call: TRBV21-1; d_call: NA; clone_size: NA; j_call: TRBJ1-1; cdr3_nt: TGTGCCAGCACCTCCGGGGGGACTGAAGCTTTCTTT; cdr3_aa: CASTSGGTEAFF
v_call: TRBV4-1; d_call: TRBD2; clone_size: NA; j_call: TRBJ2-3; cdr3_nt: TGCGCCAGCAGCCAAGGACTAGCGGGGAGAACTAGCACAGATACGCAGTATTTT; cdr3_aa: CASSQGLAGRTSTDTQYF
v_call: TRBV5-1; d_call: TRBD2; clone_size: NA; j_call: TRBJ2-1; cdr3_nt: TGCGCCAGCAGCTGGGGACTAGCGGGGGGGCGCCTCTACAATGAGCAGTTCTTC; cdr3_aa: CASSWGLAGGRLYNEQFF
v_call: TRBV12-2; d_call: NA; clone_size: NA; j_call: TRBJ1-5; cdr3_nt: TGTGCAAGTCGCAGGGACAGGGGGCGTCTAAGTCAGCCCCAGCATTTT; cdr3_aa: CASRRDRGRLSQPQHF
v_call: TRBV6-4; d_call: NA; clone_size: NA; j_call: TRBJ2-1; cdr3_nt: TGTGCCAGCAGTGACTCGACAGAAAATGAGCAGTTCTTC; cdr3_aa: CASSDSTENEQFF
v_call: TRBV9; d_call: NA; clone_size: NA; j_call: TRBJ1-3; cdr3_nt: TGTGCCAGCAGCGGGGGACAAATCTCTGGAAACACCATATATTTT; cdr3_aa: CASSGGQISGNTIYF
v_call: TRBV30; d_call: NA; clone_size: NA; j_call: TRBJ1-4; cdr3_nt: TGTGCCTGGAGTAAGGAAACTAATGAAAAACTGTTTTTT; cdr3_aa: CAWSKETNEKLFF
v_call: TRBV10-2; d_call: TRBD1; clone_size: once; j_call: TRBJ1-1; cdr3_nt: TGCGCCAGGCCACAGGGGGAGGTCACTGAAGCTTTCTTT; cdr3_aa: CARPQGEVTEAFF
v_call: TRBV6-5; d_call: NA; clone_size: NA; j_call: TRBJ1-1; cdr3_nt: TGTGCCAGCACCCAACAGGGCATAAACACTGAAGCTTTCTTT; cdr3_aa: CASTQQGINTEAFF
v_call: TRBV5-4; d_call: NA; clone_size: NA; j_call: TRBJ1-2; cdr3_nt: TGTGCCAGCAGCTTCCGGCAGGCCCCATATGGCTACACCTTC; cdr3_aa: CASSFRQAPYGYTF
v_call: TRBV19; d_call: NA; clone_size: NA; j_call: TRBJ1-5; cdr3_nt: TGTGCCAGTAGAGGCGGGGGCAATCAGCCCCAGCATTTT; cdr3_aa: CASRGGGNQPQHF
v_call: TRBV5-6; d_call: NA; clone_size: NA; j_call: TRBJ2-5; cdr3_nt: TGTGCCAGCAGCTTGGTCGGGCAGGGAAGGACCCAGTACTTC; cdr3_aa: CASSLVGQGRTQYF
v_call: TRBV9; d_call: TRBD1; clone_size: few; j_call: TRBJ1-3; cdr3_nt: TGTGCCAGCAGCATGGGACAGGGGAACCCTGGAAACACCATATATTTT; cdr3_aa: CASSMGQGNPGNTIYF
v_call: TRBV14; d_call: TRBD1; clone_size: NA; j_call: TRBJ1-1; cdr3_nt: TGTGCCAGCAGCCAAGATACCAGGGGGCGATCTGAAGCTTTCTTT; cdr3_aa: CASSQDTRGRSEAFF
v_call: TRBV9; d_call: NA; clone_size: NA; j_call: TRBJ1-1; cdr3_nt: TGTGCCAGCAGCGCCCTCCCTGAGGGCACTGAAGCTTTCTTT; cdr3_aa: CASSALPEGTEAFF
v_call: TRBV5-1; d_call: TRBD1; clone_size: NA; j_call: TRBJ2-3; cdr3_nt: TGCGCCAGCAGCCTGGGACAGGGTCAAATAGATACGCAGTATTTT; cdr3_aa: CASSLGQGQIDTQYF
v_call: TRBV27; d_call: NA; clone_size: NA; j_call: TRBJ2-7; cdr3_nt: TGTGCCAGCAGGGCGGGGTCCTCGTCCTACGAGCAGTACTTC; cdr3_aa: CASRAGSSSYEQYF
v_call: TRBV29-1; d_call: NA; clone_size: once; j_call: TRBJ2-7; cdr3_nt: TGCAGCGTTGAATTGGGAACCGCCTCCTACGAGCAGTACTTC; cdr3_aa: CSVELGTASYEQYF
v_call: TRBV3-1/TRBV3-2; d_call: NA; clone_size: NA; j_call: TRBJ1-5; cdr3_nt: TGTGCCAGCAGCCAAGGGGGAGTCACGTTCAATCAGCCCCAGCATTTT; cdr3_aa: CASSQGGVTFNQPQHF
v_call: TRBV6-1; d_call: NA; clone_size: NA; j_call: TRBJ1-3; cdr3_nt: TGTGCCAGCAGTGACCGTAAGACATGGAGAAACACCATATATTTT; cdr3_aa: CASSDRKTWRNTIYF